The clone carrying this T cell receptor (beta chain) has more than one count but fewer than ten. The record originates from a study of neurological immune-mediated disorders. Trimming shortened V by 6 bases and J by 3 bases, and 21 bases separated the two germline ends. This CDR3 has 15 amino acids. CDR1 is DFQATT and CDR2 is SNEGSKA in the germline V gene (reference sequence). The authors produced cDNA by 5'RACE using 10-nucleotide random UMIs. The output of every sequencing run exceeded 170 million TCR-beta sequences, derived from 15-18 subjects. TCRdb passed the 5' RACE reads through MiXCR, listing each CDR3 protein once. The sample carries tens of thousands of distinct CDR3 sequences, roughly 2.5% recorded once.

The sample comprised PBMCs. V is TRBV20-1 and J is TRBJ2-7; possibly TRBD2 for D (5 bases). This sequence was found in a man aged 45-65 years with multiple sclerosis. The CDR3 coding sequence is TGCAGTGCCCCGGGCGGATCCGCGGGCCGCTACGAGCAGTACTTC. Protein product: CSAPGGSAGRYEQYF.